This TCR beta chain originates from a study of T cell responses to AZD1222 COVID-19 vaccine. The V end was cut by 1 base, the J end by 3 bases, with 15 bases between. This CDR3 spans 16 amino acids. CDR1 SGHNT and CDR2 YENEEA come from the germline V gene. With regard to this clone: Its antigen is not identified.

Study outcomes and limitations: Repertoires were collected only later (after the peak T cell response had occurred).

Clones were read by immunoSEQ multiplex PCR, and TCRdb kept only the in-frame ones, dropping some. In the table there are 140,000 to 150,000 clones, roughly 92% of which are singletons. The chain recombines TRBV11-3 with TRBJ1-1; no clear D. This receptor was obtained from an adult in good health. The sequencing here drew on peripheral blood, taken on day 0 of AZD1222 vaccination. CDR3 residues: CASSLGTWPIYTEAFF. Written as DNA, the CDR3 is TGTGCCAGCAGCTTAGGCACCTGGCCCATCTACACTGAAGCTTTCTTT.